This T cell receptor (beta chain) came from a study of T cells after yellow fever vaccination. Germline-derived CDR1 and CDR2 are DFQATT and SNEGSKA (reference sequence). The V end was cut by 3 bases, the J end by 1 base, with 3 bases between. This CDR3 has 11 residues. TCRdb re-analysed the 5' RACE reads in MiXCR, keeping a single row per CDR3 protein. The profile shows about 550,000 distinct CDR3 sequences, roughly 21% of them singletons. The sample holds many counts of this clonotype. Here the sequenced sample was PBMCs, taken 15 days after the yellow fever booster vaccination. This chain links TRBV20-1 with TRBJ2-5; D unresolved. The sequence was obtained from a man aged 30-40 years who received the YFV17D yellow fever vaccine. The chain's CDR3 is CSASGQETQYF. The CDR3 DNA reads TGCAGTGCTAGCGGCCAAGAGACCCAGTACTTC.